The entry that follows covers one T cell receptor beta chain sequence. The CDR3 contains 15 residues. Germline V gives CDR1 SGHRS, CDR2 YFSETQ. Losses at the gene ends were 4 bases for V and 2 bases for J; bases not matched to a gene: 6. This sample is part of a study of cytomegalovirus exposure and HLA in healthy donors. Researchers ran the PCR with 60 Vbeta and 13 Jbeta primers. Profiling relied on immunoSEQ multiplex PCR, and the TCRdb table lists in-frame clones only, not all of them. The sample consists of 120,000 or so clones, 75% to 90% of them appearing once. The chain recombines TRBV5-1 with TRBJ1-2, with 9 bases fitting TRBD1. The receptor was isolated from a man under 40 in good health and CMV-seronegative. What was sequenced was PBMCs. The CDR3 spells CASSTGDRENYGYTF. The CDR3 DNA sequence: TGCGCCAGCAGCACCGGGGACAGGGAAAACTATGGCTACACCTTC. Full variable domain (remainder filled in from reference TRBV5-1 and TRBJ1-2): KAGVTQTPRYLIKTRGQQVTLSCSPISGHRSVSWYQQTPGQGLQFLFEYFSETQRNKGNFPGRFSGRQFSNSRSEMNVSTLELGDSALYLCASSTGDRENYGYTFGSGTRLTVV.